Shown below are 20 T cell receptor beta chains from a single sample sequenced in a study of shared clonotypes between healthy human individuals. The data were produced by immunoSEQ multiplex PCR, yet TCRdb's version contains in-frame clones alone and is incomplete. The table lists some 480,000 clones, less than 80% of them singletons. The sample consisted of PBMCs. The receptors here all came from a woman aged 40 to 50 in good health. Some clones in this sample may be carry-over from other donors' samples.

This clone showed up just a few times. This chain joins TRBV11-2 and TRBJ2-3; TRBD2 agrees at 11 bases. The length of the CDR3 is 16 residues. The V gene's germline CDR1 is SGHAT and CDR2 FQNNGV. The V and J ends lost 5 bases and 4 bases, in that order; junction bases with no gene match: 8. CDR3: CASSKTSGSVADTQYF. For the CDR3, the DNA is TGTGCCAGCAGCAAAACTAGCGGGAGTGTTGCAGATACGCAGTATTTT.

The gene calls are TRBV5-5 and TRBJ1-3; D remains unclear. The V gene's germline CDR1 is SGHKS and CDR2 YYEKEE (reference sequence). The CDR3 totals 12 residues. The V and J ends lost 3 bases and 8 bases respectively, with 9 bases between them. For the CDR3, the DNA is TGTGCCAGCAGCTCTCTTGGCGACACCATATATTTT. This gives the protein CASSSLGDTIYF.

V and J are TRBV7-9 and TRBJ2-1, with a tentative D call TRBD1 (5 bases). Germline V CDR1 and CDR2: SEHNR, FQNEAQ (reference sequence). V lost 8 bases and J lost 7, with 18 bases in between. The CDR3 sequence is 14 residues long. CDR3 protein: CASWRTRASNEQFF. In nucleotides, the CDR3 is TGTGCCAGCTGGCGGACAAGGGCTAGTAATGAGCAGTTCTTC. Full variable domain (missing parts from reference TRBV7-9 and TRBJ2-1): DTGVSQNPRHKITKRGQNVTFRCDPISEHNRLYWYRQTLGQGPEFLTYFQNEAQLEKSRLLSDRFSAERPKGSFSTLEIQRTEQGDSAMYLCASWRTRASNEQFFGPGTRLTVL.

This chain connects TRBV19 to TRBJ2-6, with D possibly TRBD1 on 6 matching bases. The V end lost 5 bases, the J end lost 0 bases, and 11 bases lay between the germline ends. In germline, CDR1 is LNHDA, CDR2 SQIVND (reference sequence). This CDR3 has 16 amino acids. CDR3 sequence: CASSATGSSGANVLTF. CDR3 coding DNA: TGTGCCAGTAGTGCCACAGGGAGCTCTGGGGCCAACGTCCTGACTTTC.

The chain carries TRBV5-1 and TRBJ1-2; a possible D gene is TRBD1 (5 bases). The V end was cut by 1 base, the J end by 4 bases, with 11 bases between. CDR3 size: 14 residues. Germline CDR1 and CDR2: SGHRS and YFSETQ. The CDR3 region is CASSLYGGIYGYTF. The CDR3 nucleotides read TGCGCCAGCAGCTTGTATGGGGGTATCTATGGCTACACCTTC.

This clone was recorded once. With only one base between it and a far larger clone, this is likely a read error. The V and J genes are TRBV18 and TRBJ2-2; D may be TRBD2 (5 bases). The CDR3 has 15 amino acids. In germline, CDR1 is KGHSH, CDR2 LQKENI. The V and J ends lost 5 bases and 2 bases respectively, with 12 bases between them. The CDR3 spells CASSLLVANTGELFF. CDR3 DNA sequence: TGTGCCAGCTCATTACTAGTGGCTAACACCGGGGAGCTGTTTTTT.

This clone was counted a single time. The gene calls are TRBV27 and TRBJ1-1; 7 bases agree with TRBD1. With V trimmed by 4 bases and J by 3 bases, 14 bases remained unmatched. Germline loops: CDR1 MNHEY, CDR2 SMNVEV (reference sequence). The CDR3 has 17 residues. CDR3 protein: CASSWRQGGARDTEAFF. The CDR3 region has the DNA TGTGCCAGCAGTTGGCGACAGGGAGGTGCGAGGGACACTGAAGCTTTCTTT.

The chain couples TRBV5-1 to TRBJ2-7; 7 nucleotides align to TRBD2. This CDR3 comprises 16 residues. Germline CDR1 and CDR2: SGHRS and YFSETQ. After removal of 4 bases from V and 5 bases from J, the junction contained 15 bases not matched to a gene. Here the CDR3 reads CASSPTTSASSDEQYF. The CDR3 nucleotides are TGCGCCAGCAGCCCAACCACTAGCGCCTCCTCTGACGAGCAGTACTTC.

The chain has TRBV18 and TRBJ1-2; a weak D match, TRBD1 (6 bases). Per the germline V gene, CDR1 is KGHSH and CDR2 is LQKENI. Trimming shortened V by 2 bases and J by 7 bases, and 17 bases separated the two germline ends. The CDR3 length is 15 residues. This chain's CDR3 is CASSPGRTVVGGYTF. The CDR3 DNA follows: TGTGCCAGCTCACCAGGGAGGACAGTCGTCGGTGGCTACACCTTC.

The V call is TRBV5-8, the J call TRBJ2-7; tentative D call: TRBD2 (5 bases). The CDR3 runs to 14 residues. Germline lookup yields CDR1 SGHTS and CDR2 YDEGEE. The V and J ends lost 3 bases and 9 bases respectively, with 19 bases between them. The CDR3 region is CASSSRGLGTTQYF. The CDR3 DNA sequence: TGTGCCAGCAGCTCCCGAGGGCTGGGCACGACGCAGTACTTC.

The chain uses TRBV4-3 and TRBJ2-7, with 10 bases identical to TRBD1. The CDR3 spans 15 residues. V was clipped by 3 bases and J by 6 bases; unmatched bases: 8. The germline V gene has CDR1 LGHNA and CDR2 YSLEER. CDR3 nucleotides: TGCGCCAGCAGCCAGGTACCGGGACAGGGGAGCGAGCAGTACTTC. Amino acid sequence: CASSQVPGQGSEQYF.

The gene calls are TRBV11-3 and TRBJ1-6; D gene unclear. Trimming took off 2 bases at V and 8 bases at J, with 10 bases between the two ends. CDR3 length equals 14 residues. In germline, CDR1 is SGHNT, CDR2 YENEEA. CDR3 region: CASSLHGFYSPLHF. The DNA of the CDR3 is TGTGCCAGCAGCTTACATGGGTTCTATTCACCCCTCCACTTT.

The rearrangement links TRBV27 to TRBJ1-2; D gene uncertain. Germline V gene lookup returns CDR1 MNHEY and CDR2 SMNVEV (reference sequence). V was clipped by 9 bases and J by 7 bases, with 9 bases between them. The CDR3 length is 10 residues. CDR3 sequence: CARRKAGYTF. As DNA, the CDR3 is TGTGCCAGAAGGAAGGCTGGCTACACCTTC.

This clone came up many times. The chain combines TRBV27 with TRBJ2-1; tentative D call: TRBD2 (5 bases). The CDR3 runs to 12 residues. CDR1 is MNHEY, CDR2 SMNVEV, per germline (reference sequence). Deletions cut 3 bases from V and 15 bases from J, with 15 bases between. Here the CDR3 DNA reads TGTGCCAGCAGTTTTCTAACTAGTGGGTTGTTCTTC. Encoded protein: CASSFLTSGLFF.

This chain links TRBV19 with TRBJ1-1; D remains ambiguous. V was clipped by 2 bases and J by 2 bases, with 9 bases between them. The CDR3 has 14 amino acids. Per germline, CDR1 LNHDA and CDR2 SQIVND (reference sequence). CDR3 sequence: CASSIRVRNTEAFF. The CDR3 region has the DNA TGTGCCAGTAGTATAAGGGTTCGAAACACTGAAGCTTTCTTT.

J is TRBJ1-5 and V is TRBV4-1; D remains ambiguous. The CDR3 loop spans 16 amino acids. Trimming took 1 base from V and 4 from J, leaving 14 bases between them. From germline, CDR1 is MGHRA and CDR2 YSYEKL. The chain's CDR3 is CASSQVGRGKNQPQHF. Written as DNA, the CDR3 is TGCGCCAGCAGCCAAGTTGGAAGAGGGAAGAATCAGCCCCAGCATTTT.

This chain connects TRBV15 to TRBJ2-1; D unresolved. Germline V lookup: CDR1 LNHNV, CDR2 YYDKDF (reference sequence). Trimming shortened V by 1 base and J by 8 bases, and 15 bases separated the two germline ends. CDR3 length equals 15 residues. Here the CDR3 reads CATSRGGSGVYEQFF. CDR3 DNA sequence: TGTGCCACCAGCAGAGGGGGAAGTGGAGTCTATGAGCAGTTCTTC.

There are a few counts of this clone. The chain couples TRBV4-3 to TRBJ2-5, with D perhaps TRBD1 or TRBD2 (5 bases each). Germline values: CDR1 LGHNA, CDR2 YSLEER. The CDR3 length is 13 residues. The germline V and J ends were trimmed by 1 base and 4 bases, with 7 bases remaining between them. The CDR3 sequence: CASSQVGGETQYF. The CDR3 DNA reads TGCGCCAGCAGCCAAGTTGGGGGAGAGACCCAGTACTTC.

The genes are TRBV5-1 and TRBJ2-7, with 9 bases lining up with TRBD1. Germline CDR1 is SGHRS and CDR2 is YFSETQ. The CDR3 sequence is 15 residues long. V shed 0 bases, J shed 4 bases, and the junction held 5 bases outside the gene matches. Written as DNA, the CDR3 is TGCGCCAGCAGCTTGGCGGGGACAGGGTCGTACGAGCAGTACTTC. Translation gives CASSLAGTGSYEQYF.

The chain uses TRBV13 and TRBJ1-1; TRBD1 aligns across 10 bases. The CDR3 consists of 14 residues. V dropped 5 bases and J dropped 1; count of bases not matched to a gene: 1. Germline V gene lookup returns CDR1 PRHDT and CDR2 FYEKMQ (reference sequence). In DNA, the CDR3 is TGTGCCAGCAGCGGGGACAGGGGGAACACTGAAGCTTTCTTT. Translation gives CASSGDRGNTEAFF.